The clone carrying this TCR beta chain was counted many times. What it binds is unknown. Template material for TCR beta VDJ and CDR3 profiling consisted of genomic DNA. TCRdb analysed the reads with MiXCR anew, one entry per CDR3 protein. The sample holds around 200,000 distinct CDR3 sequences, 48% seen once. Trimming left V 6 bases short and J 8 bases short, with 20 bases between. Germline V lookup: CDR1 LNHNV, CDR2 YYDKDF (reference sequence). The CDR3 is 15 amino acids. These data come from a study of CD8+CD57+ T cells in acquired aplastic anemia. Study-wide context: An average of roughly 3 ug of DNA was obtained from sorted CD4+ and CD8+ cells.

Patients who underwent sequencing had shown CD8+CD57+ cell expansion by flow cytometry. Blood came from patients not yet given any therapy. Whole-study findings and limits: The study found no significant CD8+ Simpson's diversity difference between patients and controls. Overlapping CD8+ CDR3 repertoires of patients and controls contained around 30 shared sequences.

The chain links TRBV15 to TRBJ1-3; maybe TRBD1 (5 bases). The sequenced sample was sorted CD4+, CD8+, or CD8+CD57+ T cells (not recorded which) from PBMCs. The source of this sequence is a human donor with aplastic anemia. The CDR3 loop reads CATRGRGVPGDTIYF. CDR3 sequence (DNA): TGTGCCACCAGAGGTCGGGGGGTCCCAGGAGACACCATATATTTT.